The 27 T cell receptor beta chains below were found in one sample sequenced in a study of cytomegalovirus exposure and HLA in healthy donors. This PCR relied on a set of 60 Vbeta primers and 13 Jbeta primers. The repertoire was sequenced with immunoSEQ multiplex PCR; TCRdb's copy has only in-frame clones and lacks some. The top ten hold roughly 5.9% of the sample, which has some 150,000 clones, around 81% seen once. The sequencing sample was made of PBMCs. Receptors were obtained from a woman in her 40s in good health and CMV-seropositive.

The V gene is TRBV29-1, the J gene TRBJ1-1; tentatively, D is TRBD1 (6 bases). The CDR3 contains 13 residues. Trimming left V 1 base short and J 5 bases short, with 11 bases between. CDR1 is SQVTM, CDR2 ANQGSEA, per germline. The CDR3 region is CSVEGQGITEAFF. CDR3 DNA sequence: TGCAGCGTTGAAGGGCAGGGGATAACTGAAGCTTTCTTT.

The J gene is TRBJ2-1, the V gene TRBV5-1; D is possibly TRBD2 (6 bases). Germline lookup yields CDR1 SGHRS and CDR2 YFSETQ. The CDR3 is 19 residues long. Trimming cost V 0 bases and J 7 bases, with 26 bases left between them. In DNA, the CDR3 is TGCGCCAGCAGCTTGGAGGGCCTACTAGCCCCTCGTATTGGGAATGAGCAGTTCTTC. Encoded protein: CASSLEGLLAPRIGNEQFF.

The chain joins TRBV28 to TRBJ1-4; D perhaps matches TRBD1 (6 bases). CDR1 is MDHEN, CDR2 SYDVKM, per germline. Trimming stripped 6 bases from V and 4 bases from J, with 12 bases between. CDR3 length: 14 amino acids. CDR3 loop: CASSPGGRNEKLFF. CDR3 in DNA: TGTGCCAGCAGCCCGGGGGGGCGTAATGAAAAACTGTTTTTT.

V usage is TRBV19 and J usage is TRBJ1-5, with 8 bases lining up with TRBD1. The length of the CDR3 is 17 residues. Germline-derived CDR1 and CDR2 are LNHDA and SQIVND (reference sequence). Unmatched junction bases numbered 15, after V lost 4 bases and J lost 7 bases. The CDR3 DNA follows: TGTGCCAGTAGTACTTATCGGACAGGGAAAAGTCGGCAGCCCCAGCATTTT. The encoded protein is CASSTYRTGKSRQPQHF. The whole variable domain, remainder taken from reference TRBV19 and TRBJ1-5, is DGGITQSPKYLFRKEGQNVTLSCEQNLNHDAMYWYRQDPGQGLRLIYYSQIVNDFQKGDIAEGYSVSREKKESFPLTVTSAQKNPTAFYLCASSTYRTGKSRQPQHFGDGTRLSIL.

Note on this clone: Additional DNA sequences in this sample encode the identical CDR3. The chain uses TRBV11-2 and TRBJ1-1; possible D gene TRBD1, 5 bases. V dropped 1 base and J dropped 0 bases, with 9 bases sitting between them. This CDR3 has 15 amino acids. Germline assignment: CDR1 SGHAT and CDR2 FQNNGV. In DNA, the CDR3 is TGTGCCAGCAGCTTAGGGGGGGTTATGAACACTGAAGCTTTCTTT. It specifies CASSLGGVMNTEAFF. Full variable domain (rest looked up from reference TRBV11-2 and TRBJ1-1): EAGVAQSPRYKIIEKRQSVAFWCNPISGHATLYWYQQILGQGPKLLIQFQNNGVVDDSQLPKDRFSAERLKGVDSTLKIQPAKLEDSAVYLCASSLGGVMNTEAFFGQGTRLTVV.

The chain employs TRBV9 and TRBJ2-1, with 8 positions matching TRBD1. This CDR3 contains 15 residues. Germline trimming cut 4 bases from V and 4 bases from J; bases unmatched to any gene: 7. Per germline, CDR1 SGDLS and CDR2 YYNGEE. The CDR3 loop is CASSPGTGAYNEQFF. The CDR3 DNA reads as TGTGCCAGCAGCCCCGGGACAGGAGCTTACAATGAGCAGTTCTTC.

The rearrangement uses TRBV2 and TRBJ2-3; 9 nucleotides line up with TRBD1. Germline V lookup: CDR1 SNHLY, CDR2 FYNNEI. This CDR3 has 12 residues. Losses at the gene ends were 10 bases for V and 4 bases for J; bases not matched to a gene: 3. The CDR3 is CATDRGPDTQYF. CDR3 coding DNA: TGTGCCACGGACAGGGGTCCAGATACGCAGTATTTT.

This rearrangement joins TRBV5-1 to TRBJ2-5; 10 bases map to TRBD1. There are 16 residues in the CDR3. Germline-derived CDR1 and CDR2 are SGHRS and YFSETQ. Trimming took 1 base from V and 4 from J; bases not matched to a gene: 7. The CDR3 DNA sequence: TGCGCCAGCAGCTTGCGGACAGGGGGGAAAGGAGAGACCCAGTACTTC. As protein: CASSLRTGGKGETQYF.

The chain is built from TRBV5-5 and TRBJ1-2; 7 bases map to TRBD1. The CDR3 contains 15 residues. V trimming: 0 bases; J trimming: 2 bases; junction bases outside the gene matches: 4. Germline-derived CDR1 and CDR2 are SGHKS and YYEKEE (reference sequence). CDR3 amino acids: CASSLASGGNYGYTF. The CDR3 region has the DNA TGTGCCAGCAGCTTGGCGTCAGGGGGGAACTATGGCTACACCTTC.

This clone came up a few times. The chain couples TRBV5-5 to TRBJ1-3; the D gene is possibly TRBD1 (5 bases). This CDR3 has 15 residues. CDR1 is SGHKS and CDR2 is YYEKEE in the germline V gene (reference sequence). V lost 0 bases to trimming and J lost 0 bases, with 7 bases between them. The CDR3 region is CASSLGQLSGNTIYF. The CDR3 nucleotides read TGTGCCAGCAGCTTGGGACAGCTCTCTGGAAACACCATATATTTT. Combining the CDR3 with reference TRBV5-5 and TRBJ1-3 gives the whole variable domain DAGVTQSPTHLIKTRGQQVTLRCSPISGHKSVSWYQQVLGQGPQFIFQYYEKEERGRGNFPDRFSARQFPNYSSELNVNALLLGDSALYLCASSLGQLSGNTIYFGEGSWLTVV.

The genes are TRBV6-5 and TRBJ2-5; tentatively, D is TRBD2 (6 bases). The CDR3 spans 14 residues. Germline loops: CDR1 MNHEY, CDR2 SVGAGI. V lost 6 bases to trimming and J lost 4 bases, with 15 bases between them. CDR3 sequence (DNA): TGTGCCAGCAGCACGACCCAGGGACTAGAGACCCAGTACTTC. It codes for CASSTTQGLETQYF.

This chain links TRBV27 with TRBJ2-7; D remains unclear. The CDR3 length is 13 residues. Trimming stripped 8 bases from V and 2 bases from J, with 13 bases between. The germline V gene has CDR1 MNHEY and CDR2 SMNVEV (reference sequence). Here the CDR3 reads CASARDNPYEQYF. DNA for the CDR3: TGTGCCAGCGCCCGTGACAACCCCTACGAGCAGTACTTC.

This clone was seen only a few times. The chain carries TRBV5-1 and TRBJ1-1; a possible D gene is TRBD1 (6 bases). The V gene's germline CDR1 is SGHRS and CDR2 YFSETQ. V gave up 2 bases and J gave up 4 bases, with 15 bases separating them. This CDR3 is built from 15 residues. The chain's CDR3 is CASSLTQGGPTEAFF. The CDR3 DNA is TGCGCCAGCAGCTTAACCCAAGGGGGACCCACTGAAGCTTTCTTT.

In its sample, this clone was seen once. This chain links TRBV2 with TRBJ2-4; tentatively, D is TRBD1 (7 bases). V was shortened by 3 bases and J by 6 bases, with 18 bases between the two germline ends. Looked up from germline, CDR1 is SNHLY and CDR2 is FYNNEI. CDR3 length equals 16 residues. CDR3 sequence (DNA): TGTGCCAGCAGTGACGAGGCAGGGGGGTCAAGAAACATTCAGTACTTC. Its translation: CASSDEAGGSRNIQYF.

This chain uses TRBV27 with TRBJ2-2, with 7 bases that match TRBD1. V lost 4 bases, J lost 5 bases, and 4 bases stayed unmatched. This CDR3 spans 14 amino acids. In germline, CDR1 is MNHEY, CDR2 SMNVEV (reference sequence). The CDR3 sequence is CASSWNRGTGELFF. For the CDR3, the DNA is TGTGCCAGCAGTTGGAACAGGGGTACCGGGGAGCTGTTTTTT.

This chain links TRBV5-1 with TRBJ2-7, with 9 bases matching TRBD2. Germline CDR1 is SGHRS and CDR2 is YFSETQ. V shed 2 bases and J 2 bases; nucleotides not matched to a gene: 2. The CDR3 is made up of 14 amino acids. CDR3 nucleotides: TGCGCCAGCAGCTTAGCGGGAGGAACCTACGAGCAGTACTTC. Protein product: CASSLAGGTYEQYF.

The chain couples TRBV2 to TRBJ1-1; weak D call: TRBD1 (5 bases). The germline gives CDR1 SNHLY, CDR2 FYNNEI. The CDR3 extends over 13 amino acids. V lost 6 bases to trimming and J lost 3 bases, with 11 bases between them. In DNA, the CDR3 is TGTGCCAGCAGGGCAGGGATAGACACTGAAGCTTTCTTT. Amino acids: CASRAGIDTEAFF.

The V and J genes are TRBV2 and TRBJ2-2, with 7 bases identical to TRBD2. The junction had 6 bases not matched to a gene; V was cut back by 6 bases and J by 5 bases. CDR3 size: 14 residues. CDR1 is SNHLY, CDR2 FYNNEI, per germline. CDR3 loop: CASSAAGDTGELFF. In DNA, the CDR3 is TGTGCCAGCAGCGCGGCGGGAGATACCGGGGAGCTGTTTTTT.

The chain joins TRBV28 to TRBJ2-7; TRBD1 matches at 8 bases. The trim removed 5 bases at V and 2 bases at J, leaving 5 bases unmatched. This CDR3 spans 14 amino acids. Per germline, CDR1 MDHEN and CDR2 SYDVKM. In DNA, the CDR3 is TGTGCCAGCAGTGGGGACAGGAACGCCTACGAGCAGTACTTC. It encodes CASSGDRNAYEQYF.

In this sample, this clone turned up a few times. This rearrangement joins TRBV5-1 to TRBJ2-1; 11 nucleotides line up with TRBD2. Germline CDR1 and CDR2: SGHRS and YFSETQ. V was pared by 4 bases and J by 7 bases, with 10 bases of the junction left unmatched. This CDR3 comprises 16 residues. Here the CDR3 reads CASSPLAGGGFNEQFF. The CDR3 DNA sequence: TGCGCCAGCAGCCCCTTAGCGGGAGGGGGGTTTAATGAGCAGTTCTTC.

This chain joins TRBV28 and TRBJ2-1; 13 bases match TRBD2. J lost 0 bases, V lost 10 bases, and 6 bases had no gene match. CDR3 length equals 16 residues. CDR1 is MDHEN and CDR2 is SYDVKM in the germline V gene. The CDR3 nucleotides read TGTGCCACCGGGACTAGCGGGGCGAGCTCCTACAATGAGCAGTTCTTC. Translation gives CATGTSGASSYNEQFF.

The DNA for the CDR3 is TGCGCCAGCAGCCCTGGAGGCCACGAGCAGTACTTC. Its protein product is CASSPGGHEQYF. The chain links TRBV5-1 to TRBJ2-7, with TRBD2 as a possible D gene (5 bases). V lost 4 bases and J lost 5, with 10 bases in between. This CDR3 spans 12 amino acids. Germline values: CDR1 SGHRS, CDR2 YFSETQ.

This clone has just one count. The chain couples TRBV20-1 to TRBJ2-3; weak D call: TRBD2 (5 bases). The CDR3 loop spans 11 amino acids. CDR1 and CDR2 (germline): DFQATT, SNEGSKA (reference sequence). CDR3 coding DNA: TGCAGAGTTGGCGGGTCAGATACGCAGTATTTT. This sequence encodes CRVGGSDTQYF.

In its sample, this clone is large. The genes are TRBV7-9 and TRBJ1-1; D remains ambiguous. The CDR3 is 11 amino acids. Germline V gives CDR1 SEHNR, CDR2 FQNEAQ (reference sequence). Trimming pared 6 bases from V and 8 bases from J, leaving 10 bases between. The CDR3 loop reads CASSSSLEAFF. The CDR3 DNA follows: TGTGCCAGCAGTTCGAGCTTGGAAGCTTTCTTT.

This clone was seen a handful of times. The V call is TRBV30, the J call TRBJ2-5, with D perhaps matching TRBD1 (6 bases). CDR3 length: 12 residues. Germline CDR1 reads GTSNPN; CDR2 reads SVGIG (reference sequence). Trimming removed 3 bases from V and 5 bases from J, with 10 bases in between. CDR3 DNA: TGTGCCTGGAGCAGGGGTGGCGAGACCCAGTACTTC. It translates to CAWSRGGETQYF.

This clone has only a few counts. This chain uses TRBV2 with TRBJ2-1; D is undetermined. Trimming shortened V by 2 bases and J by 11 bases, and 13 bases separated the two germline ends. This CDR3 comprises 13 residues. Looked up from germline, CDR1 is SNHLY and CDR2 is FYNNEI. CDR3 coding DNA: TGTGCCAGCAGTGAATCGCTTACGGGTAAGCAGTTCTTC. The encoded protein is CASSESLTGKQFF.

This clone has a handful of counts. CDR3 region: CASSALTPDFSGTGELFF. In nucleotides, the CDR3 is TGTGCCAGCAGCGCCCTAACCCCAGACTTTAGCGGCACCGGGGAGCTGTTTTTT. V is TRBV7-3 and J is TRBJ2-2, with D perhaps matching TRBD2 (6 bases). Germline V lookup: CDR1 SGHTA, CDR2 FQGTGA. V lost 5 bases, J lost 4 bases, and 23 bases lay in between. The CDR3 runs to 18 residues. Full variable domain (outside the CDR3, taken from reference TRBV7-3 and TRBJ2-2): GAGVSQTPSNKVTEKGKYVELRCDPISGHTALYWYRQSLGQGPEFLIYFQGTGAADDSGLPNDRFFAVRPEGSVSTLKIQRTERGDSAVYLCASSALTPDFSGTGELFFGEGSRLTVL.